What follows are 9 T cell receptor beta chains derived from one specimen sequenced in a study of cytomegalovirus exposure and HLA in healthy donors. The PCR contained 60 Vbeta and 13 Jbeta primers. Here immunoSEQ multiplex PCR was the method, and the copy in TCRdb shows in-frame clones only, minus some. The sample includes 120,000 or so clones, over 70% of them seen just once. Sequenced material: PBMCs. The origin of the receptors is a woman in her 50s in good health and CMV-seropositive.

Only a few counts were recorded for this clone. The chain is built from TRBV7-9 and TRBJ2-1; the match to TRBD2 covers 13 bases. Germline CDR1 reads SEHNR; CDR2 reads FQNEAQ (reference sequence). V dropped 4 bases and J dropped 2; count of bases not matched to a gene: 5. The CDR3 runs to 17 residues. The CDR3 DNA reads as TGTGCCAGCAGCTCCTCGGGACTAGCGGGGACCTACAATGAGCAGTTCTTC. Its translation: CASSSSGLAGTYNEQFF.

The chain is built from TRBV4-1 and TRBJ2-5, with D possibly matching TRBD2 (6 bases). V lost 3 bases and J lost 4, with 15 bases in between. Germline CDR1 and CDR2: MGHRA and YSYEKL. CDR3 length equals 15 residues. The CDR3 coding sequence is TGCGCCAGCAGCCAGTTCGATGGGCGGGGAGAGACCCAGTACTTC. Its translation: CASSQFDGRGETQYF.

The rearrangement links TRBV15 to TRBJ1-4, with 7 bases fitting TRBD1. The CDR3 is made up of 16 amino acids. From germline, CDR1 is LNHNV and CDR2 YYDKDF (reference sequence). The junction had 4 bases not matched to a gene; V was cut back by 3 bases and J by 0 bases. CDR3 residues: CATSSDRAATNEKLFF. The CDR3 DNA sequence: TGTGCCACCAGCAGCGACAGGGCAGCAACTAATGAAAAACTGTTTTTT.

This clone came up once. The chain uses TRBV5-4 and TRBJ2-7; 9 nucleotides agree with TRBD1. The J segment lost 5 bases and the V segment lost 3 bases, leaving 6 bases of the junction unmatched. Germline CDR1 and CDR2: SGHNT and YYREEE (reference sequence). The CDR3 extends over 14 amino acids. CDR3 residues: CASSSGTGINEQYF. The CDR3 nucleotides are TGTGCCAGCAGCTCCGGGACAGGGATCAACGAGCAGTACTTC.

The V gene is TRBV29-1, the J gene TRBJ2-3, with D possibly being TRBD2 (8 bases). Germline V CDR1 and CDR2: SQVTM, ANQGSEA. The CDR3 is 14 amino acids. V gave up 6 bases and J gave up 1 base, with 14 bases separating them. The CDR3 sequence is CSVGQTSGTDTQYF. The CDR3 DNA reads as TGCAGCGTGGGACAGACTAGCGGCACAGATACGCAGTATTTT.

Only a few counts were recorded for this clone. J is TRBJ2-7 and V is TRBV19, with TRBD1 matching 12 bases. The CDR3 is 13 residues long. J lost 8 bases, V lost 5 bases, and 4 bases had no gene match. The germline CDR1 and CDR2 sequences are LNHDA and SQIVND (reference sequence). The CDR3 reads CASSGTGGFQQYF. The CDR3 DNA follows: TGTGCCAGTAGTGGGACAGGGGGCTTTCAGCAGTACTTC.

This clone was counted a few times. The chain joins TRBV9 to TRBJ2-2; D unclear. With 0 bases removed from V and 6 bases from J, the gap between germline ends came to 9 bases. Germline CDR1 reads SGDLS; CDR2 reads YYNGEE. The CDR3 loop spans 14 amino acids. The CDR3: CASSVDGSSGELFF. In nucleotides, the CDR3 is TGTGCCAGCAGCGTAGATGGTAGCTCCGGGGAGCTGTTTTTT.

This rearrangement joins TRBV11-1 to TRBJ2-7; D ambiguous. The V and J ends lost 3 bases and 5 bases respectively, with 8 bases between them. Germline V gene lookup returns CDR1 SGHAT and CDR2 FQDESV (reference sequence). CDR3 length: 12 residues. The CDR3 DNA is TGTGCCAGCAGCTTCTCAGTGGACGAGCAGTACTTC. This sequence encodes CASSFSVDEQYF.

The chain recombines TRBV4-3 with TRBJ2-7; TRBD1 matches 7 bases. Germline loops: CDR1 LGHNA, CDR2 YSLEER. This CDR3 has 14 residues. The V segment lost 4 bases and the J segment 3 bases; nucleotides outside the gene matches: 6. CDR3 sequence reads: CASSRLDRDYEQYF. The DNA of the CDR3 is TGCGCCAGCAGCCGGTTAGACAGGGACTACGAGCAGTACTTC.